A single sample gave rise to the 23 T cell receptor beta chains below, sequenced in a study of T cells in localized non-small cell lung cancer. Profiled with immunoSEQ multiplex PCR; TCRdb holds only in-frame clones, not every one. The profile covers tens of thousands of clones, with 81% appearing a single time and approximately 9.5% taken by the ten largest. The starting material was peripheral blood, obtained before any cancer treatment. Receptors originate from a man aged 40 to 70 with stage III squamous cell lung carcinoma.

In DNA, the CDR3 is TGTGCCAGCAGCGTAGAGCCACTCCTAGCCAAAAACATTCAGTACTTC. Its translation is CASSVEPLLAKNIQYF. The chain links TRBV9 to TRBJ2-4; no reliable D call. V was cut by 0 bases and J by 0 bases, with 10 bases left in between. Germline V gene lookup returns CDR1 SGDLS and CDR2 YYNGEE. This CDR3 has 16 residues.

The V call is TRBV28, the J call TRBJ2-5; 13 nucleotides agree with TRBD2. V dropped 6 bases and J dropped 2; count of bases not matched to a gene: 9. The CDR3 is 17 amino acids. Germline lookup yields CDR1 MDHEN and CDR2 SYDVKM. For the CDR3, the DNA is TGTGCCAGCAGGTGGACTAGCGGGAGATCGGGGCAAGAGACCCAGTACTTC. Translating it yields CASRWTSGRSGQETQYF. Full variable domain (outside the CDR3, taken from reference TRBV28 and TRBJ2-5): DVKVTQSSRYLVKRTGEKVFLECVQDMDHENMFWYRQDPGLGLRLIYFSYDVKMKEKGDIPEGYSVSREKKERFSLILESASTNQTSMYLCASRWTSGRSGQETQYFGPGTRLLVL.

The rearrangement uses TRBV7-3 and TRBJ1-2; 8 nucleotides match TRBD1. Germline V gives CDR1 SGHTA, CDR2 FQGTGA. The trim removed 4 bases at V and 4 bases at J, leaving 2 bases unmatched. The CDR3 loop spans 13 amino acids. The CDR3 sequence: CASSSGQGYGYTF. The CDR3 region has the DNA TGTGCCAGCAGCTCAGGACAGGGCTATGGCTACACCTTC.

The V and J genes are TRBV19 and TRBJ2-7; 7 nucleotides agree with TRBD2. CDR1 and CDR2 (germline): LNHDA, SQIVND (reference sequence). Losses at the gene ends were 7 bases for V and 0 bases for J; bases not matched to a gene: 12. CDR3 length equals 16 residues. CDR3 region: CASTKGRDWSSYEQYF. In nucleotides, the CDR3 is TGTGCCAGTACCAAAGGGAGGGACTGGAGCTCCTACGAGCAGTACTTC.

The rearrangement links TRBV18 to TRBJ2-1, with 8 bases that match TRBD1. This CDR3 contains 13 residues. V shed 3 bases and J 10 bases; nucleotides not matched to a gene: 5. Per the germline V gene, CDR1 is KGHSH and CDR2 is LQKENI. The CDR3 protein is CASSPNRDREQFF. Written as DNA, the CDR3 is TGTGCCAGCTCACCGAATCGGGACAGGGAGCAGTTCTTC.

The rearrangement uses TRBV5-1 and TRBJ2-1; weak D call: TRBD2 (5 bases). This CDR3 contains 16 residues. Germline CDR1 SGHRS, CDR2 YFSETQ. V lost 0 bases to trimming and J lost 4 bases, with 14 bases between them. CDR3 sequence reads: CASSLEVASGYNEQFF. The CDR3 nucleotides are TGCGCCAGCAGCTTGGAAGTAGCGAGCGGATACAATGAGCAGTTCTTC.

The chain recombines TRBV6-1 with TRBJ1-2; D not resolved. This CDR3 is built from 12 residues. Trimming cost V 8 bases and J 8 bases, with 15 bases left between them. Germline V gives CDR1 MNHNS, CDR2 SASEGT. CDR3 sequence (DNA): TGTGCCAGCGAGCGACTCGGGTCCGGCTACACCTTC. Its protein is CASERLGSGYTF.

The chain links TRBV7-6 to TRBJ2-3; a possible D gene is TRBD1 (5 bases). From germline, CDR1 is SGHVS and CDR2 FNYEAQ. With 1 base removed from V and 2 bases from J, the gap between germline ends came to 10 bases. The CDR3 length is 15 residues. CDR3 amino acids: CASSLGAGLTDTQYF. CDR3 nucleotides: TGTGCCAGCAGCTTAGGGGCAGGGCTCACAGATACGCAGTATTTT. The full variable domain, its missing parts supplied by reference TRBV7-6 and TRBJ2-3, is GAGVSQSPRYKVTKRGQDVALRCDPISGHVSLYWYRQALGQGPEFLTYFNYEAQQDKSGLPNDRFSAERPEGSISTLTIQRTEQRDSAMYRCASSLGAGLTDTQYFGPGTRLTVL.

V gene TRBV11-3 combines with J gene TRBJ2-2, with no clear D. Between the trimmed V and J ends, which lost 0 bases and 4 bases, there was a span of 3 bases. CDR1 SGHNT and CDR2 YENEEA come from the germline V gene. The CDR3 has 13 residues. The CDR3, as DNA: TGTGCCAGCAGCTTAGAGGGCACCGGGGAGCTGTTTTTT. Amino acid sequence: CASSLEGTGELFF.

The V gene is TRBV28, the J gene TRBJ1-5; D unclear. CDR1 is MDHEN, CDR2 SYDVKM, per germline. This CDR3 region has 15 residues. The V gene lost 2 bases and the J gene lost 1 base, with 9 bases spanning the gap. The CDR3 DNA is TGTGCCAGCAGTTTAATGAATCCAAGCAATCAGCCCCAGCATTTT. Protein: CASSLMNPSNQPQHF.

V usage is TRBV25-1 and J usage is TRBJ2-7; D unresolved. The V gene's germline CDR1 is MGHDK and CDR2 SYGVNS. This CDR3 is built from 13 residues. V shed 8 bases and J shed 6 bases, with 17 bases lying between them. The CDR3, as DNA: TGTGCCAGCGTTGGCCCGGTCGCGGTCGAGCAGTACTTC. Residues: CASVGPVAVEQYF.

The J gene is TRBJ2-1, the V gene TRBV11-2; D is possibly TRBD2 (5 bases). V was clipped by 1 base and J by 0 bases, with 10 bases between them. The V gene's germline CDR1 is SGHAT and CDR2 FQNNGV. The CDR3 is made up of 16 amino acids. The CDR3 is CASSLALGGSYNEQFF. CDR3 DNA: TGTGCCAGCAGCTTAGCATTAGGAGGCTCCTACAATGAGCAGTTCTTC.

This clone is labeled medium-sized. The chain uses TRBV6-1 and TRBJ2-7; D is ambiguous. CDR1 MNHNS and CDR2 SASEGT come from the germline V gene. This CDR3 comprises 11 residues. The V end lost 6 bases, the J end lost 2 bases, and 5 bases lay between the germline ends. The CDR3 DNA reads as TGTGCCAGCAGCCTTACCTACGAGCAGTACGTC. Protein: CASSLTYEQYV.

This chain connects TRBV9 to TRBJ2-1; 14 nucleotides agree with TRBD2. Germline V gene lookup returns CDR1 SGDLS and CDR2 YYNGEE. The CDR3 is made up of 14 amino acids. Trimming cost V 3 bases and J 9 bases; bases outside gene matches: 2. The CDR3 protein is CASSETSGRGEQFF. CDR3 coding DNA: TGTGCCAGCAGCGAGACTAGCGGGAGGGGTGAGCAGTTCTTC. Based on the CDR3 plus reference TRBV9 and TRBJ2-1, the full variable domain is DSGVTQTPKHLITATGQRVTLRCSPRSGDLSVYWYQQSLDQGLQFLIQYYNGEERAKGNILERFSAQQFPDLHSELNLSSLELGDSALYFCASSETSGRGEQFFGPGTRLTVL.

Of note for this clone: A read error may produce the germline difference seen at one junction end. The CDR3 protein is CASRLLGYNEQFF. As DNA, the CDR3 is TGTGCCAGCAGATTATTGGGCTACAATGAGCAGTTCTTC. The chain links TRBV27 to TRBJ2-1; D is unclear. In germline, CDR1 is MNHEY, CDR2 SMNVEV (reference sequence). This CDR3 has 13 amino acids.

This clone showed up just a few times. This sequence joins TRBV5-1 and TRBJ2-3; possibly TRBD1 for D (5 bases). This CDR3 has 13 amino acids. V was pared by 2 bases and J by 2 bases, with 6 bases between. Germline CDR1 reads SGHRS; CDR2 reads YFSETQ. CDR3 amino acids: CASSFGATDTQYF. The CDR3 DNA reads as TGCGCCAGCAGCTTTGGGGCCACAGATACGCAGTATTTT.

The chain uses TRBV7-3 and TRBJ2-3, with D possibly TRBD2 on 5 matching bases. The V end was cut by 5 bases, the J end by 4 bases, with 10 bases between. This CDR3 has 13 amino acids. CDR1 and CDR2 (germline): SGHTA, FQGTGA. CDR3 region: CASSERGPDTQYF. CDR3 DNA sequence: TGTGCCAGCAGCGAACGGGGTCCAGATACGCAGTATTTT.

The chain recombines TRBV5-4 with TRBJ2-1; 8 nucleotides match TRBD1. The CDR3 length is 15 residues. CDR1 SGHNT and CDR2 YYREEE come from the germline V gene (reference sequence). V shed 0 bases and J 4 bases; nucleotides not matched to a gene: 3. The CDR3 nucleotides read TGTGCCAGCAGCTTGGCAGGGGGCGGTTACAATGAGCAGTTCTTC. This gives the protein CASSLAGGGYNEQFF. The full variable domain, rest sourced from reference TRBV5-4 and TRBJ2-1, is ETGVTQSPTHLIKTRGQQVTLRCSSQSGHNTVSWYQQALGQGPQFIFQYYREEENGRGNFPPRFSGLQFPNYSSELNVNALELDDSALYLCASSLAGGGYNEQFFGPGTRLTVL.

This clone was recorded a few times. The chain joins TRBV6-1 to TRBJ1-1; 8 bases are shared with TRBD1. The J segment lost 2 bases and the V segment lost 5 bases, leaving 7 bases of the junction unmatched. The V gene's germline CDR1 is MNHNS and CDR2 SASEGT. This CDR3 has 15 amino acids. The chain's CDR3 is CASSLYGTGNTEAFF. For the CDR3, the DNA is TGTGCCAGCAGTCTCTACGGGACAGGAAACACTGAAGCTTTCTTT.

The genes are TRBV9 and TRBJ2-3; the match to TRBD1 covers 9 bases. CDR1 is SGDLS and CDR2 is YYNGEE in the germline V gene. V was clipped by 0 bases and J by 2 bases; unmatched bases: 7. The CDR3 runs 17 residues. The CDR3 coding sequence is TGTGCCAGCAGCGTAGGACAGGGGGAAGGTATCACAGATACGCAGTATTTT. Translating it yields CASSVGQGEGITDTQYF.

V and J are TRBV6-5 and TRBJ2-3; TRBD2 might be the D (5 bases). V dropped 2 bases and J dropped 3 bases, with 9 bases sitting between them. Germline CDR1 is MNHEY and CDR2 is SVGAGI. There are 14 residues in the CDR3. The CDR3 DNA is TGTGCCAGCAGTTACGAAGCGGCTACAGATACGCAGTATTTT. Protein sequence: CASSYEAATDTQYF.

V and J are TRBV6-9 and TRBJ2-3; D call uncertain. This CDR3 region has 13 residues. Germline-derived CDR1 and CDR2 are MNHGY and SVAAGI. The V end was cut by 3 bases, the J end by 0 bases, with 4 bases between. CDR3: CASSYGSTDTQYF. The CDR3 DNA is TGTGCCAGCAGTTACGGGAGCACAGATACGCAGTATTTT.

J is TRBJ2-1 and V is TRBV6-5; no clear D gene. CDR3 length equals 14 residues. In germline, CDR1 is MNHEY, CDR2 SVGAGI. V was trimmed by 2 bases and J by 3 bases, leaving 8 bases between them. The CDR3 nucleotides read TGTGCCAGCAGTTACCAGCGTGGCTACAATGAGCAGTTCTTC. Amino acid sequence: CASSYQRGYNEQFF.